What follows is one TCR beta chain and its context. The authors' processing: Quantification of nucleated cells was approximated via reference gene primer amplification. The protocol was immunoSEQ multiplex PCR, while the TCRdb copy is restricted to in-frame clones and leaves out a portion. V, J and clone size derive from that table, while D and trimming were established from the DNA sequence. This table has 80,000 to 130,000 clones, 90% to 95% appearing once. Germline V gene sequence: CDR1 MDHEN, CDR2 SYDVKM. CDR3 length: 15 residues. V lost 6 bases to trimming and J lost 0 bases, with 14 bases between them. These data come from a study of blood T cell repertoires in COVID-19. On the study more broadly: The study drew acute and convalescent COVID-19 samples from the United States, Italy and Spain. PBMCs, B-cell-depleted T cells, or T cells provided the cDNA or gDNA that made up the material.

The sample comprised peripheral blood. The TCR was taken from a man aged 55 to 69 with acute or convalescent COVID-19. The chain joins TRBV28 to TRBJ1-2, with D tentatively TRBD1 (5 bases). CDR3 DNA sequence: TGTGCCAGCAGGGGGCGGGGCAGTACTAACTATGGCTACACCTTC. Translated: CASRGRGSTNYGYTF.